What follows are 6 T cell receptor beta chains derived from one specimen sequenced in a study of cytomegalovirus exposure and HLA in healthy donors. With 60 Vbeta and 13 Jbeta primers, the PCR was carried out. Using immunoSEQ multiplex PCR, the repertoire was profiled, and TCRdb retains in-frame clones only, with some absent. The top ten clones hold over 2.5% of a sample with 130,000 to 150,000 clones, roughly four fifths of them seen once. What was sequenced was PBMCs. These receptors were taken from a man aged 35 to 55 in good health and CMV-seropositive.

The chain recombines TRBV9 with TRBJ2-7, with 7 bases identical to TRBD2. V dropped 0 bases and J dropped 2; count of bases not matched to a gene: 5. The CDR3 spans 15 residues. Germline V lookup: CDR1 SGDLS, CDR2 YYNGEE. The CDR3 reads CASSVAVGGTYEQYF. CDR3 nucleotide sequence: TGTGCCAGCAGCGTAGCTGTCGGGGGGACCTACGAGCAGTACTTC.

The chain carries TRBV18 and TRBJ1-2, with TRBD1 matching 7 bases. The CDR3 totals 13 residues. J was trimmed by 3 bases and V by 6 bases; bases with no gene match: 4. Germline lookup yields CDR1 KGHSH and CDR2 LQKENI. CDR3 sequence reads: CASSATGYYGYTF. The CDR3, as DNA: TGTGCCAGCTCCGCGACAGGGTACTATGGCTACACCTTC.

This sequence joins TRBV14 and TRBJ2-2; D uncertain. V shed 4 bases and J shed 5 bases, with 8 bases lying between them. Germline-derived CDR1 and CDR2 are SGHDN and FVKESK. The CDR3 extends over 13 amino acids. The CDR3 reads CASSPTVTGELFF. CDR3 in DNA: TGTGCCAGCAGCCCGACTGTGACCGGGGAGCTGTTTTTT.

In this sample, this clone turned up a few times. The chain recombines TRBV4-1 with TRBJ2-5; no reliable D call. With 1 base removed from V and 5 bases from J, the gap between germline ends came to 8 bases. CDR3 length: 13 amino acids. Germline CDR1 and CDR2: MGHRA and YSYEKL. The CDR3 spells CASSQVSVETQYF. The DNA of the CDR3 is TGCGCCAGCAGCCAAGTTTCGGTGGAGACCCAGTACTTC.

The CDR3 sequence: CASQGQGGNQPQHF. The CDR3, as DNA: TGTGCCAGCCAAGGACAGGGAGGGAATCAGCCCCAGCATTTT. This chain links TRBV2 with TRBJ1-5, with TRBD1 identical over 8 bases. V lost 8 bases and J lost 4; bases outside the gene matches: 7. The CDR3 length is 14 residues. Per germline, CDR1 SNHLY and CDR2 FYNNEI.

In the case of this clone: The same CDR3 is also encoded by other DNA sequences in this sample. The chain has TRBV19 and TRBJ2-1; the match to TRBD1 covers 8 bases. The CDR3 spans 16 residues. Trimming at V came to 1 base and at J to 0 bases, leaving 2 bases not matched to a gene. CDR1 and CDR2 (germline): LNHDA, SQIVND (reference sequence). CDR3 loop: CASSIGTGSSYNEQFF. The CDR3 nucleotides read TGTGCCAGTAGTATAGGGACAGGGAGCTCCTACAATGAGCAGTTCTTC.